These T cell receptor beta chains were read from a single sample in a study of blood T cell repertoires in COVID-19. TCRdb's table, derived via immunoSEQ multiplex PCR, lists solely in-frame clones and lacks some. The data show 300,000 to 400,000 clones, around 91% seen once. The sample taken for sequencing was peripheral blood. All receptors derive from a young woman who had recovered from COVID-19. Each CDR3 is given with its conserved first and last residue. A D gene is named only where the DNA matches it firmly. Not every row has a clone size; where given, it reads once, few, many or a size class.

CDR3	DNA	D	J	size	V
CSVERLAGPPDTQYF	TGCAGCGTTGAACGGCTAGCGGGACCCCCAGATACGCAGTATTTT	TRBD2	TRBJ2-3	.	TRBV29-1
CASSYPTGTGGGETQYF	TGTGCCAGCAGTTACCCGACCGGGACAGGGGGCGGAGAGACCCAGTACTTC	TRBD1	TRBJ2-5	.	TRBV6-2/TRBV6-3
CASSWTGETNNEQFF	TGTGCCAGCAGTTGGACAGGGGAGACCAACAATGAGCAGTTCTTC	TRBD1	TRBJ2-1	.	TRBV2
CASSEGTAVNQPQHF	TGTGCCAGCAGCGAAGGGACAGCAGTAAATCAGCCCCAGCATTTT	TRBD1	TRBJ1-5	.	TRBV4-2
CASSLGRGYTGELFF	TGTGCCAGCAGCTTGGGGAGGGGATACACCGGGGAGCTGTTTTTT	.	TRBJ2-2	.	TRBV5-4
CASSKTGTGVSGANVLTF	TGTGCCAGCAGTAAGACCGGGACAGGGGTCTCTGGGGCCAACGTCCTGACTTTC	TRBD1	TRBJ2-6	.	TRBV2
CASSRGVDDEKLFF	TGCGCCAGCAGCCGCGGGGTAGACGATGAAAAACTGTTTTTT	.	TRBJ1-4	.	TRBV4-3
CATSDTSRGTSTDTQYF	TGTGCCACCAGTGATACCTCCAGGGGGACTAGCACAGATACGCAGTATTTT	.	TRBJ2-3	.	TRBV24-1
CASSQWRQGANNEQFF	TGTGCCAGCAGCCAATGGCGGCAGGGGGCGAACAATGAGCAGTTCTTC	TRBD1	TRBJ2-1	.	TRBV3-1/TRBV3-2
CASSLKGDTQYF	TGTGCCAGCTCACTAAAGGGGGATACGCAGTATTTT	.	TRBJ2-3	.	TRBV18
CASSPMTSGRGTGELFF	TGTGCCAGCAGCCCTATGACTAGCGGGAGGGGTACCGGGGAGCTGTTTTTT	TRBD2	TRBJ2-2	.	TRBV5-4
CASSPPVSVPSTDTQYF	TGTGCCAGCTCACCACCTGTGTCGGTCCCATCCACAGATACGCAGTATTTT	.	TRBJ2-3	.	TRBV18
CASSLYGGDQETQYF	TGTGCCAGCAGCTTGTATGGGGGGGACCAAGAGACCCAGTACTTC	TRBD2	TRBJ2-5	few	TRBV5-5
CSSRENTEAFF	TGCAGCTCCCGAGAAAACACTGAAGCTTTCTTT	.	TRBJ1-1	.	TRBV29-1
CASSEGRVDKNIQYF	TGTGCCAGCAGTGAAGGCAGGGTAGACAAAAACATTCAGTACTTC	.	TRBJ2-4	.	TRBV2